A single sample is the source of the 22 T cell receptor beta chains below, sequenced in a study of sequential checkpoint blockade in melanoma. Produced via immunoSEQ multiplex PCR; TCRdb's table is partial and in-frame only. Of 14,000 or so clones in the sample, 70% to 85% were seen once. Treatment noted: randomized to nivolumab then ipilimumab (arm A) or the reverse (arm B). This specimen was CD8+ T cells sorted from blood (inferred from file names), taken from a patient given nivolumab and ipilimumab in sequence. These TCRs come from a human donor with melanoma.

CDR3 region: CASSGGGQTTPAGVWETQYF. The CDR3 nucleotides read TGTGCCAGTAGTGGGGGGGGACAGACGACCCCAGCGGGAGTATGGGAGACCCAGTACTTC. The rearrangement joins TRBV19 to TRBJ2-5; D is perhaps TRBD2 (8 bases). Germline CDR1 LNHDA, CDR2 SQIVND (reference sequence). With 5 bases removed from V and 5 bases from J, the gap between germline ends came to 33 bases. CDR3 length: 20 residues. The complete variable domain, with remaining parts taken from reference TRBV19 and TRBJ2-5, reads DGGITQSPKYLFRKEGQNVTLSCEQNLNHDAMYWYRQDPGQGLRLIYYSQIVNDFQKGDIAEGYSVSREKKESFPLTVTSAQKNPTAFYLCASSGGGQTTPAGVWETQYFGPGTRLLVL.

This chain connects TRBV7-9 to TRBJ1-6; 9 nucleotides agree with TRBD1. Germline assignment: CDR1 SEHNR and CDR2 FQNEAQ (reference sequence). The CDR3 contains 17 residues. After removal of 3 bases from V and 10 bases from J, the junction contained 13 bases not matched to a gene. CDR3 DNA sequence: TGTGCCAGCAGCTTCACGTCGGGACAGGGATTAGGATCACCCCTCCACTTT. Translation gives CASSFTSGQGLGSPLHF.

The rearrangement joins TRBV28 to TRBJ2-7; perhaps TRBD2 as D (7 bases). The CDR3 totals 15 residues. The germline V and J ends were trimmed by 5 bases and 2 bases, with 16 bases remaining between them. The germline V gene has CDR1 MDHEN and CDR2 SYDVKM. This chain's CDR3 is CASSADQGRAYEQYF. The CDR3, as DNA: TGTGCCAGCAGTGCAGATCAGGGGAGGGCCTACGAGCAGTACTTC.

This clone was picked up a small number of times. The V gene is TRBV19, the J gene TRBJ1-1; D is ambiguous. With 3 bases removed from V and 1 base from J, the gap between germline ends came to 6 bases. Germline V CDR1 and CDR2: LNHDA, SQIVND (reference sequence). The CDR3 consists of 13 residues. This CDR3 is CASSMGGNTEAFF. DNA for the CDR3: TGTGCCAGTAGTATGGGAGGGAACACTGAAGCTTTCTTT. Full variable domain (outside the CDR3, taken from reference TRBV19 and TRBJ1-1): DGGITQSPKYLFRKEGQNVTLSCEQNLNHDAMYWYRQDPGQGLRLIYYSQIVNDFQKGDIAEGYSVSREKKESFPLTVTSAQKNPTAFYLCASSMGGNTEAFFGQGTRLTVV.

This clone showed up just a few times. This chain's CDR3 is CASSSIAGGPTDTQYF. The CDR3 bases are TGTGCCAGCTCATCAATAGCGGGAGGGCCGACAGATACGCAGTATTTT. The V gene is TRBV18, the J gene TRBJ2-3; 11 bases are shared with TRBD2. V lost 5 bases, J lost 3 bases, and 7 bases stayed unmatched. The germline V gene has CDR1 KGHSH and CDR2 LQKENI. CDR3 length: 16 residues.

A few counts support this clone. Germline is not matched at one junction end, which may reflect a read error. Other DNA sequences in the same sample also yield this CDR3. The chain joins TRBV4-1 to TRBJ2-7; 9 bases match TRBD1. The CDR3 extends over 14 amino acids. Germline V gene data show CDR1 as MGHRA and CDR2 as YSYEKL. As DNA, the CDR3 is TGTGCCAGCAGTCTAACAGGGGGCCGGGACGAGCAGTACTTC. It is translated as CASSLTGGRDEQYF.

The J gene is TRBJ2-7, the V gene TRBV7-8; 7 bases are shared with TRBD1. Per the germline V gene, CDR1 is SGHVS and CDR2 is FQNEAQ. Trimming removed 0 bases from V and 3 bases from J; junction bases left unmatched: 2. The length of the CDR3 is 14 residues. The CDR3 nucleotides read TGTGCCAGCAGCTTAGCGACAGGGTTCTACGAGCAGTACTTC. This encodes CASSLATGFYEQYF.

This clone was seen a single time. This CDR3 reads CASSQDLSGSYEQYF. In DNA, the CDR3 is TGCGCCAGCAGCCAAGATTTAAGCGGATCCTACGAGCAGTACTTC. V gene TRBV4-3 combines with J gene TRBJ2-7; D is possibly TRBD2 (5 bases). Looked up from germline, CDR1 is LGHNA and CDR2 is YSLEER. This CDR3 region has 15 residues. V dropped 0 bases and J dropped 1 base, with 10 bases sitting between them.

The chain combines TRBV7-9 with TRBJ2-7; 9 bases agree with TRBD2. J lost 4 bases, V lost 5 bases, and 9 bases had no gene match. CDR3 size: 15 residues. CDR1 and CDR2 from the germline V gene are SEHNR and FQNEAQ (reference sequence). CDR3 sequence: CASSQEGGGAYEQYF. The CDR3 bases are TGTGCCAGCAGCCAAGAGGGCGGGGGGGCTTACGAGCAGTACTTC. Together with reference TRBV7-9 and TRBJ2-7, the CDR3 gives the full variable domain: DTGVSQNPRHKITKRGQNVTFRCDPISEHNRLYWYRQTLGQGPEFLTYFQNEAQLEKSRLLSDRFSAERPKGSFSTLEIQRTEQGDSAMYLCASSQEGGGAYEQYFGPGTRLTVT.

The chain combines TRBV2 with TRBJ2-5; D not resolved. The ends were cut back, 5 bases at V and 5 bases at J, with 18 bases in the middle. The CDR3 is 15 amino acids. The V gene's germline CDR1 is SNHLY and CDR2 FYNNEI. CDR3 in amino acids: CASSFGTQLIETQYF. CDR3 DNA: TGTGCCAGCAGTTTCGGTACCCAACTTATTGAGACCCAGTACTTC. The full variable domain, with the rest looked up from reference TRBV2 and TRBJ2-5, is EPEVTQTPSHQVTQMGQEVILRCVPISNHLYFYWYRQILGQKVEFLVSFYNNEISEKSEIFDDQFSVERPDGSNFTLKIRSTKLEDSAMYFCASSFGTQLIETQYFGPGTRLLVL.

This rearrangement joins TRBV18 to TRBJ2-7, with TRBD2 matching 11 bases. The V segment lost 3 bases and the J segment 3 bases; nucleotides outside the gene matches: 7. The CDR3 loop spans 16 amino acids. Germline V lookup: CDR1 KGHSH, CDR2 LQKENI. This CDR3 is CASSPMTSGEIYEQYF. The DNA of the CDR3 is TGTGCCAGCTCACCGATGACTAGCGGGGAGATCTACGAGCAGTACTTC.

This rearrangement joins TRBV7-9 to TRBJ2-3; D perhaps matches TRBD1 (6 bases). The CDR3 extends over 17 amino acids. CDR1 is SEHNR and CDR2 is FQNEAQ in the germline V gene (reference sequence). Trimming removed 5 bases from V and 1 base from J, with 19 bases in between. The DNA for the CDR3 is TGTGCCAGCAGCGAAGGGGGTGTGGGCAAGCGCACAGATACGCAGTATTTT. This codes for CASSEGGVGKRTDTQYF.

This clone was detected only a few times. V is TRBV4-2 and J is TRBJ2-7; 14 nucleotides agree with TRBD2. The CDR3 is 18 amino acids. Germline assignment: CDR1 LGHNA and CDR2 YNFKEQ. V was clipped by 9 bases and J by 5 bases; unmatched bases: 18. CDR3 region: CARSLEGTSGSQRDEQYF. The CDR3, as DNA: TGTGCCAGAAGCTTGGAAGGGACTAGCGGGAGTCAAAGGGACGAGCAGTACTTC.

V is TRBV28 and J is TRBJ1-1, with no clear D. With 2 bases removed from V and 1 base from J, the gap between germline ends came to 5 bases. Germline lookup yields CDR1 MDHEN and CDR2 SYDVKM. CDR3 size: 13 residues. The CDR3 region is CASSLLRNTEAFF. For the CDR3, the DNA is TGTGCCAGCAGTTTACTACGGAACACTGAAGCTTTCTTT.

Worth noting for this clone: This could be a read error, since a much larger clone is one nucleotide away. The chain recombines TRBV12-5 with TRBJ2-5; the D is unclear. TRBJ2-7 matches the DNA end more closely, so the J call is doubtful. The CDR3 is 11 amino acids. The V gene's germline CDR1 is LGHNT and CDR2 FRNRAP. Written as DNA, the CDR3 is TGTGCTAGTGCCGTATCCTACGAGCAGTACTTC. Protein product: CASAVSYEQYF.

CDR3 loop: CASSKALTGHTNEKLFF. In DNA, the CDR3 is TGTGCCAGCAGCAAAGCGCTAACAGGGCACACTAATGAAAAACTGTTTTTT. The chain links TRBV21-1 to TRBJ1-4; the table's D call of TRBD1 was not tested on the DNA. TRBV21-1 is marked as a pseudogene. CDR3 length: 17 amino acids.

The DNA of the CDR3 is TGTGCCAGCAGCTTAGGGGGCCCCGAGCAGTACTTC. Its translation is CASSLGGPEQYF. J is TRBJ2-7 and V is TRBV4-2, with 7 positions matching TRBD1. The CDR3 consists of 12 residues. V lost 5 bases to trimming and J lost 6 bases; unmatched junction nucleotides: 4. The germline gives CDR1 LGHNA, CDR2 YNFKEQ.

This clone has just one count. J is TRBJ2-1 and V is TRBV27; 10 bases align to TRBD1. Trimming took 6 bases from V and 4 from J; bases not matched to a gene: 9. The CDR3 totals 16 residues. Germline CDR1 reads MNHEY; CDR2 reads SMNVEV (reference sequence). In DNA form, the CDR3 reads TGTGCCAGCAGCAGGGACAGGGGCCTTCAGTACAATGAGCAGTTCTTC. Residues: CASSRDRGLQYNEQFF.

V gene TRBV4-1 combines with J gene TRBJ2-7; the match to TRBD2 covers 7 bases. The CDR3 is 16 residues long. Germline V gene sequence: CDR1 MGHRA, CDR2 YSYEKL. J was trimmed by 1 base and V by 1 base; bases with no gene match: 7. The DNA for the CDR3 is TGCGCCAGCAGCCAAGGGGGGGGAGATAAATCCTACGAGCAGTACTTC. This codes for CASSQGGGDKSYEQYF.

This chain joins TRBV5-4 and TRBJ1-1; D gene ambiguous. Trimming shortened V by 4 bases and J by 6 bases, and 13 bases separated the two germline ends. The CDR3 runs to 13 residues. Germline V gene lookup returns CDR1 SGHNT and CDR2 YYREEE (reference sequence). This CDR3 reads CASSAPDTSEAFF. The CDR3 DNA sequence: TGTGCCAGCAGCGCACCTGACACCTCTGAAGCTTTCTTT.

This chain joins TRBV7-9 and TRBJ2-5; 12 bases are a match to TRBD2. CDR1 SEHNR and CDR2 FQNEAQ come from the germline V gene (reference sequence). Unmatched junction bases numbered 2, after V lost 6 bases and J lost 3 bases. The CDR3 runs to 14 residues. CDR3 DNA: TGTGCCAGCAGACTAGCGGGGGGAGAAGAGACCCAGTACTTC. Translating it yields CASRLAGGEETQYF.

This clone was found once. The chain uses TRBV6-5 and TRBJ1-1; D call uncertain. The CDR3 totals 12 residues. The germline CDR1 and CDR2 sequences are MNHEY and SVGAGI. Trimming cost V 10 bases and J 5 bases, with 14 bases left between them. CDR3 loop: CAKVPGETEAFF. The CDR3 DNA reads TGTGCCAAGGTCCCGGGTGAAACTGAAGCTTTCTTT.